A selection of T cell receptor beta chains follows, all from one sample in a study of cytomegalovirus exposure and HLA in healthy donors. Repertoires were generated with immunoSEQ multiplex PCR, while TCRdb's copy carries only in-frame clones and drops some. Its table records about 210,000 clones. Sample: PBMCs. The receptors shown here come from a woman in her twenties or thirties in good health and CMV-seropositive. CDR3s include the opening cysteine and the closing phenylalanine or tryptophan. The order of the fields is V gene, D gene, J gene, CDR3 protein, CDR3 DNA. The D gene is left open where the match is weak.

TRBV4-3,.,TRBJ2-7,CASSQDVPRGENEQYF,TGCGCCAGCAGCCAAGATGTGCCTAGAGGAGAGAACGAGCAGTACTTC
TRBV2,TRBD1,TRBJ1-1,CASSGDRGFSEAFF,TGTGCCAGCAGTGGGGACAGGGGTTTTTCTGAAGCTTTCTTT
TRBV9,.,TRBJ2-3,CASSVGGGPSTDTQYF,TGTGCCAGCAGCGTAGGAGGAGGGCCATCGACAGATACGCAGTATTTT
TRBV30,.,TRBJ2-3,CAWRLSSTDTQYF,TGTGCCTGGAGACTTTCTAGCACAGATACGCAGTATTTT
TRBV2,.,TRBJ1-1,CASSDLQNMNTEAFF,TGTGCCAGCAGTGATTTACAGAATATGAACACTGAAGCTTTCTTT
TRBV9,.,TRBJ2-2,CASSVTVNTGELFF,TGTGCCAGCAGCGTAACAGTGAACACCGGGGAGCTGTTTTTT
TRBV7-9,.,TRBJ2-1,CASSLLEQFF,TGTGCCAGCAGCTTACTTGAGCAGTTCTTC
TRBV5-1,TRBD1,TRBJ2-5,CASSRYGTGAGETQYF,TGCGCCAGCAGCCGGTACGGGACAGGGGCGGGAGAGACCCAGTACTTC
TRBV9,TRBD2,TRBJ2-1,CASSVVAGVYNEQFF,TGTGCCAGCAGCGTAGTAGCGGGGGTTTACAATGAGCAGTTCTTC
TRBV7-8,.,TRBJ1-1,CASSLLENTEAFF,TGTGCCAGCAGCTTACTAGAGAACACTGAAGCTTTCTTT
TRBV19,TRBD2,TRBJ2-3,CASSPHSGGAQDTQYF,TGTGCCAGTAGTCCCCATAGCGGGGGGGCCCAAGATACGCAGTATTTT
TRBV7-2,TRBD2,TRBJ2-1,CASTTSGFNNEQFF,TGTGCCAGCACTACTAGCGGGTTTAACAATGAGCAGTTCTTC
TRBV5-1,.,TRBJ1-6,CASSGGDNNSPLHF,TGCGCCAGCAGCGGTGGGGACAATAATTCACCCCTCCACTTT
TRBV20-1,.,TRBJ1-2,CSARFGDGYTF,TGCAGTGCTAGGTTCGGGGATGGCTACACCTTC
TRBV29-1,.,TRBJ2-7,CSVVLPQSYEQYF,TGCAGCGTTGTATTGCCACAGTCCTACGAGCAGTACTTC
TRBV2,.,TRBJ2-3,CARSGNSTDTQYF,TGTGCCAGATCGGGAAATAGCACAGATACGCAGTATTTT
TRBV6-1,.,TRBJ2-2,CASSDLTAGELFF,TGTGCCAGCAGTGATCTAACCGCCGGGGAGCTGTTTTTT
TRBV10-1,.,TRBJ2-1,CASSGTYNEQFF,TGCGCCAGCAGCGGGACCTACAATGAGCAGTTCTTC
TRBV27,.,TRBJ1-2,CASSFAAGTVGYTF,TGTGCCAGCAGTTTCGCGGCCGGGACTGTAGGCTACACCTTC
TRBV5-4,TRBD2,TRBJ2-5,CASSLAGGAGETQYF,TGTGCCAGCAGCTTGGCCGGGGGGGCCGGGGAGACCCAGTACTTC
TRBV6-6,TRBD1,TRBJ1-1,CASNRQGANTEAFF,TGTGCCAGCAACAGACAGGGGGCAAACACTGAAGCTTTCTTT
TRBV27,.,TRBJ2-5,CASSLNGGQETQYF,TGTGCCAGCAGTTTGAACGGGGGTCAAGAGACCCAGTACTTC
TRBV9,.,TRBJ1-2,CASSQPGSGGGYTF,TGTGCCAGCAGCCAGCCCGGGTCGGGGGGTGGCTACACCTTC
TRBV9,TRBD1,TRBJ2-7,CASSEGQMYEQYF,TGTGCCAGCAGCGAGGGACAGATGTACGAGCAGTACTTC
TRBV5-6,.,TRBJ1-2,CASSFGQNNYGYTF,TGTGCCAGCAGCTTCGGACAGAATAACTATGGCTACACCTTC
TRBV5-6,TRBD2,TRBJ2-3,CASSLVLAGGTDTQYF,TGTGCCAGCAGCTTAGTCCTGGCGGGGGGCACAGATACGCAGTATTTT
TRBV2,.,TRBJ1-5,CASSVEGYQPQHF,TGTGCCAGCAGTGTGGAGGGGTATCAGCCCCAGCATTTT
TRBV29-1,TRBD1,TRBJ1-1,CSAGTGGLDTEAFF,TGCAGCGCCGGAACAGGGGGCCTAGACACTGAAGCTTTCTTT
TRBV28,TRBD1,TRBJ2-1,CASSFQGQGPYNEQFF,TGTGCCAGCAGTTTTCAAGGACAGGGACCCTACAATGAGCAGTTCTTC
TRBV7-8,.,TRBJ1-5,CASSLLGGGNQPQHF,TGTGCCAGCAGCCTACTAGGCGGGGGCAATCAGCCCCAGCATTTT
TRBV11-2,.,TRBJ2-7,CASSWVSATTGYEQYF,TGTGCCAGCAGCTGGGTTAGCGCAACTACTGGCTACGAGCAGTACTTC
TRBV5-1,TRBD1,TRBJ2-1,CASRPQTKTGTGRNEQFF,TGCGCCAGCAGACCACAAACGAAGACCGGGACAGGGAGGAATGAGCAGTTCTTC
TRBV5-4,TRBD2,TRBJ2-7,CASSLPAGSGDSYEQYF,TGTGCCAGCAGCTTGCCCGCTGGGAGCGGGGACTCCTACGAGCAGTACTTC
TRBV25-1,TRBD1,TRBJ2-7,CASSTRQGRYEQYF,TGTGCCAGCAGTACTCGACAGGGGAGATACGAGCAGTACTTC
TRBV7-8,TRBD1,TRBJ1-5,CASSSGQGRNQPQHF,TGTGCCAGCAGCTCGGGACAGGGGCGGAATCAGCCCCAGCATTTT
TRBV7-8,TRBD1,TRBJ1-1,CASGRRGLADTEVFF,TGTGCCAGCGGCCGCAGGGGGCTGGCTGACACTGAAGTTTTCTTT
TRBV7-2,.,TRBJ1-5,CASIRDGGVGQPQHF,TGTGCCAGTATACGGGACGGGGGTGTTGGGCAGCCCCAGCATTTT
TRBV6-5,.,TRBJ1-4,CASRGGNEKLFF,TGTGCCAGCAGGGGGGGGAATGAAAAACTGTTTTTT
TRBV7-2,.,TRBJ2-1,CASSPYYNEQFF,TGTGCCAGCAGCCCCTACTACAATGAGCAGTTCTTC
TRBV9,.,TRBJ1-1,CASSGRDTEAFF,TGTGCCAGCAGCGGGAGGGACACTGAAGCTTTCTTT
TRBV4-1,.,TRBJ2-7,CASSQMWRDQLYEQYF,TGCGCCAGCAGCCAGATGTGGCGGGACCAACTCTACGAGCAGTACTTC
TRBV27,TRBD1,TRBJ1-1,CASSFGTGLNTEAFF,TGTGCCAGCAGTTTCGGGACAGGGTTGAACACTGAAGCTTTCTTT
TRBV7-6,TRBD2,TRBJ2-1,CASSESFKPGLAGLFRSNEQFF,TGTGCCAGCAGCGAATCTTTCAAACCGGGACTAGCGGGTCTCTTCAGATCCAATGAGCAGTTCTTC
TRBV7-6,.,TRBJ2-1,CASSPVGGDNEQFF,TGTGCCAGCAGCCCGGTTGGAGGAGACAATGAGCAGTTCTTC
TRBV6-6,.,TRBJ1-5,CASSPQAPSNQPQHF,TGTGCCAGCAGTCCACAGGCCCCTTCGAATCAGCCCCAGCATTTT